This T cell receptor (beta chain) was captured by sequencing in a study of blood T cell repertoires in COVID-19. This clone showed up just once. A read error may account for a junction end that differs from germline. The CDR3 has 13 residues. Germline loops: CDR1 WNHNN, CDR2 SYGVQD (reference sequence). In the authors' methods: Reference gene primer amplification gave estimated nucleated cell counts. Clones were read by immunoSEQ multiplex PCR, and TCRdb kept only the in-frame ones, dropping some. That table supplies the V and J calls and clone size; D and trimming were determined from the DNA. Of about 220,000 clones listed, roughly 80% are singletons.

Sequencing input: peripheral blood. The source of this sequence is a woman aged 70 to 79 with acute or convalescent COVID-19. The gene calls are TRBV10-1 and TRBJ1-5, with TRBD1 identical over 11 bases. CDR3 region: CASTPDRGRWLDF. The CDR3 nucleotides read TGCGCCAGCACACCGGACAGGGGGCGGTGGTTGGATTTT.